This T cell receptor beta chain stems from a study of blood T cell repertoires in COVID-19. Study in general: The United States, Italy and Spain supplied acute and convalescent COVID-19 samples. T cells, B-cell-depleted T cells, or PBMCs supplied cDNA or gDNA.

Under the authors' procedure: How many nucleated cells were present was estimated from reference gene primer amplification. The protocol was immunoSEQ multiplex PCR, while the TCRdb copy is restricted to in-frame clones and leaves out a portion. That table supplies the V and J calls and clone size; D and trimming were determined from the DNA. The sample lists about 200,000 clones; roughly 89% were seen once. Trimming cost V 3 bases and J 1 base, with 8 bases left between them. The CDR3 is 14 amino acids. Germline V gene sequence: CDR1 SGHNT, CDR2 YENEEA. This clone has just a few counts. The chain employs TRBV11-3 and TRBJ2-3; the D gene is possibly TRBD2 (6 bases). Sample: peripheral blood. The source is a man aged 25 to 40 who had recovered from COVID-19. CDR3 sequence reads: CASSLRGGTDTQYF. DNA of the CDR3: TGTGCCAGCAGCTTGCGGGGCGGCACAGATACGCAGTATTTT.